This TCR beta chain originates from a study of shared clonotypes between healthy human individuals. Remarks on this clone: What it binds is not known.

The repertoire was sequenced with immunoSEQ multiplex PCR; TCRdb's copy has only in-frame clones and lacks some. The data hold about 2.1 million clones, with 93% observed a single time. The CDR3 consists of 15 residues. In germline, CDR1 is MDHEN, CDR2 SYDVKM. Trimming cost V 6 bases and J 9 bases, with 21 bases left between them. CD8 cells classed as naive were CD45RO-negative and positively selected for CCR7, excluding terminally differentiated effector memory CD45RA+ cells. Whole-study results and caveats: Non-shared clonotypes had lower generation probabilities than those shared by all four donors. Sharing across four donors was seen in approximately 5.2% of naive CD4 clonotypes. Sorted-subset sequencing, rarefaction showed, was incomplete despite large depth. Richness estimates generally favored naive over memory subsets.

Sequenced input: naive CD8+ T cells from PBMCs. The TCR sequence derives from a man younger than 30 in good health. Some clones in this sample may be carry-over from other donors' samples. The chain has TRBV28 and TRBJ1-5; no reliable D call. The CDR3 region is CASSSLTESGRPQHF. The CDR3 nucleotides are TGTGCCAGCAGCAGCCTGACCGAATCAGGACGGCCCCAGCATTTT.